This T cell receptor (beta chain) was retrieved from a study of OX40 agonist ivuxolimab in advanced cancers. With respect to the entire study: Ivuxolimab, which targeted the costimulatory receptor OX40 (CD134), was an agonistic, fully human IgG2 monoclonal antibody. Patients were allowed to have had prior anti-PD-1, anti-PD-L1 or anti-CTLA-4 therapy, and roughly two fifths of the dose-escalation patients had been treated with checkpoint inhibitors. A male proportion of 82.7% and a mean age of roughly 55 years, ranging from 23 to 79, were recorded for the dose-escalation cohort. Intravenous ivuxolimab was administered to patients every 2 weeks at six dose levels: 0.01, 0.1, 0.3, 1.5, 3 and 10 mg/kg. The paper describes the monotherapy dose-escalation part (N = 52 patients) of the phase I trial of ivuxolimab. Three dose-escalation patients achieved partial responses, one with hepatocellular carcinoma and two with cutaneous melanoma. Of the approximately 50 dose-escalation patients, hepatocellular carcinoma was present in 19, melanoma in around 15, renal cell carcinoma in 9 and head and neck cancer in 9. Peripheral TCRbeta sequencing aimed to test whether ivuxolimab altered TCR sequence diversity and caused clonal T-cell expansion. The full study reports these points: After ivuxolimab, CD8+ T cells had more expanded clones than CD4+ T cells on average. Partial responders in the 0.1-3.0 mg/kg groups had among the lowest normalized peripheral clonal expansion, especially among CD8+ T cells. Low levels of normalized T-cell clonal expansion were also seen in some patients who did not respond. At doses from 0.1 to 3.0 mg/kg, clonal expansion was seen in both CD4+ and CD8+ blood T cells between baseline and week 6. The antigen specificity of the peripheral T cells that underwent clonal expansion was not determined.

The trial excluded patients who had a history of autoimmune disease or who were on systemic immunosuppression. Peripheral blood for TCR sequencing was drawn from every dose cohort at baseline, at cycle 4 day 1 and at cycle 7 day 1. Samples were obtained from an open-label, multicenter, first-in-human phase I dose-escalation trial of ivuxolimab. The trial enrolled adults with locally advanced or metastatic head and neck squamous cell, hepatocellular, melanoma or renal cell carcinoma. Before TCR sequencing, CD4+ T cells and CD8+ T cells from peripheral blood were sorted into separate populations. V is reduced by 0 bases and J by 5 bases, leaving a spacing of 13 bases between them. The CDR3, cysteine through phenylalanine, is 15 amino acids long. Of all the DNA, just the CDR3 is kept, 45 bases in frame from base 1. As encoded in the germline V gene, CDR1 is SGDLS while CDR2 is YYNGEE. For this clone: Its antigen has not been determined. Nothing much larger sits one base from this clone, and base qualities are not available.

For sequencing of the TCRbeta CDR3 region, genomic DNA was extracted from the sorted cells. The immunoSEQ Assay was used to sequence the TCRbeta CDR3 regions. TCRdb obtained this table from immuneACCESS and retained in-frame rearrangements with V and J assigned. These tables miss some clones; where compared with another copy, unresolved V genes account for less than half of the shortfall, and the remainder is unexplained. The sample table shows fewer than 70,000 clones, and over 65% are seen once. The leading ten clones occupy 5% to 6.5% of the sample. The sequencing here drew on CD4+ or CD8+ T cells sorted from blood, taken in a trial of the OX40 agonist ivuxolimab. Recombination joined TRBV9 with TRBJ2-3; the D gene is possibly TRBD2, with 5 bases matching. This clonotype originated in an adult with an advanced solid tumor such as melanoma, head and neck, liver or kidney cancer. Here is the DNA: TGTGCCAGCAGCGTAGAAGAGGGATCGAAAGATACGCAGTATTTT. Its protein product is CASSVEEGSKDTQYF.